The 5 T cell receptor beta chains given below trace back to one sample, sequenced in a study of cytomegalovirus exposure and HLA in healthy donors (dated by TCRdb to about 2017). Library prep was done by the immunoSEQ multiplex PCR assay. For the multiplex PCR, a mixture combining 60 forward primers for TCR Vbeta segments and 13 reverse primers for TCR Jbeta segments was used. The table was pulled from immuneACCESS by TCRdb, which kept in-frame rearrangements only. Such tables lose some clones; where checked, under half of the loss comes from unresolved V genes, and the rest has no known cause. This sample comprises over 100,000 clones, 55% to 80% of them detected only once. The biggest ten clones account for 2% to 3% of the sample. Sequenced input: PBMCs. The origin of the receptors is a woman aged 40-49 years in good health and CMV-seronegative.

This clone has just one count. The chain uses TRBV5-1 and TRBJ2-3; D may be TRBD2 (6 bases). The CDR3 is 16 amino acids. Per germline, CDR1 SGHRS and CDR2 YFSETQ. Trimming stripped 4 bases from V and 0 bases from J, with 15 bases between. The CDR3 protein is CASSPSIADSTDTQYF. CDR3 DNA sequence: TGCGCCAGCAGCCCGAGTATAGCGGATAGCACAGATACGCAGTATTTT.

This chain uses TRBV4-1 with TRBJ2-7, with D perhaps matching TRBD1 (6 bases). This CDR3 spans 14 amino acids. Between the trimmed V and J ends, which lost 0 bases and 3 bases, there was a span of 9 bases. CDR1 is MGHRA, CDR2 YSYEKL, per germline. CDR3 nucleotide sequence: TGCGCCAGCAGCCAAGAGGACAGCCTCTACGAGCAGTACTTC. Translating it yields CASSQEDSLYEQYF.

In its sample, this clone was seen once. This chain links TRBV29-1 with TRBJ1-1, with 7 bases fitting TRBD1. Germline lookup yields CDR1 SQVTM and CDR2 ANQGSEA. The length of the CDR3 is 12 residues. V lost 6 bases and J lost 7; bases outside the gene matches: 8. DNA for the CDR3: TGCAGCGTGGGAGACAGGGACTTTGAAGCTTTCTTT. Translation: CSVGDRDFEAFF.

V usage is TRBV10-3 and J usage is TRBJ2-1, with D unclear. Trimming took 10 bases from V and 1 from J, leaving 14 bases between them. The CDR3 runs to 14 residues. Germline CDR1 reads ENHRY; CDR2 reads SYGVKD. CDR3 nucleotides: TGTGCCACACAAACTAACGCTTCCTACAATGAGCAGTTCTTC. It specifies CATQTNASYNEQFF.

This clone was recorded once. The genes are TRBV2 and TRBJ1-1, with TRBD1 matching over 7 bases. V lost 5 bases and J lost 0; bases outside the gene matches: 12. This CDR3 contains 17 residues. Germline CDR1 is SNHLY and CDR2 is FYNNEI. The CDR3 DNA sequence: TGTGCCAGCAGTAGAGGCCGGGACAGAAAAATGAACACTGAAGCTTTCTTT. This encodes CASSRGRDRKMNTEAFF.